These 22 T cell receptor beta chains were sequenced from one sample in a study of beta chain features in type 1 diabetes. Sequenced material consisted of expressed TCRB transcripts (all of the isolated RNA was reverse transcribed). Profiling relied on immunoSEQ multiplex PCR, and the TCRdb table lists in-frame clones only, not all of them. The table includes about 360,000 clones, roughly 12% detected once. Source material: naive CD4+ T cells from blood. Receptor source: a man between 18 and 29 years old in good health.

This clone was seen a handful of times. The rearrangement links TRBV28 to TRBJ1-4; D possibly corresponds to TRBD1 (6 bases). Trimming took off 1 base at V and 5 bases at J, with 11 bases between the two ends. The CDR3 consists of 15 residues. The germline CDR1 and CDR2 sequences are MDHEN and SYDVKM. The CDR3 protein is CASSLLDRRNEKLFF. The DNA for the CDR3 is TGTGCCAGCAGTTTATTAGACAGGCGAAATGAAAAACTGTTTTTT.

The CDR3, as DNA: TGTGCCAGCAGTAACCGGGTGGGCAATCAGCCCCAGCATTTT. This translates into CASSNRVGNQPQHF. The rearrangement links TRBV6-6 to TRBJ1-5; no clear D gene. This CDR3 has 14 amino acids. V was pared by 5 bases and J by 2 bases, with 10 bases between. Germline lookup yields CDR1 MNHNY and CDR2 SVGAGI (reference sequence).

This clone was observed a few times. Without the conserved terminal phenylalanine or tryptophan, this CDR3 likely stems from a read error. The rearrangement uses TRBV19 and TRBJ2-7; TRBD1 matches 9 bases. V dropped 9 bases and J dropped 1; count of bases not matched to a gene: 7. The germline CDR1 and CDR2 sequences are LNHDA and SQIVND (reference sequence). The CDR3 spans 14 residues. The CDR3 DNA reads TGTGCCAGCCTCGGACAGGGGCCTTCCTACGAGCAGTACCTC. Protein product: CASLGQGPSYEQYL.

In its sample, this clone was seen a few times. This sequence joins TRBV28 and TRBJ2-1, with D possibly being TRBD1 (6 bases). The CDR3 has 14 residues. Between the trimmed V and J ends, which lost 2 bases and 7 bases, there was a span of 12 bases. The V gene's germline CDR1 is MDHEN and CDR2 SYDVKM. CDR3 in DNA: TGTGCCAGCAGTTTAGGGACAAGAATGAATGAGCAGTTCTTC. This sequence encodes CASSLGTRMNEQFF. The entire variable domain, with the rest obtained from reference TRBV28 and TRBJ2-1, is as follows: DVKVTQSSRYLVKRTGEKVFLECVQDMDHENMFWYRQDPGLGLRLIYFSYDVKMKEKGDIPEGYSVSREKKERFSLILESASTNQTSMYLCASSLGTRMNEQFFGPGTRLTVL.

A note on this clone: Since a much larger clone is just one base distant, this may be a read error. The chain uses TRBV5-8 and TRBJ2-7; 8 bases are shared with TRBD1. Trimming removed 4 bases from V and 4 bases from J; junction bases left unmatched: 1. The CDR3 consists of 12 residues. The germline gives CDR1 SGHTS, CDR2 YDEGEE. As DNA, the CDR3 is TGTGCCAGCAGCCGGACAGGGTACGAGCAGTACTTC. Translation: CASSRTGYEQYF.

This sequence joins TRBV28 and TRBJ2-7; 7 bases are shared with TRBD1. V was pared by 7 bases and J by 2 bases, with 11 bases of the junction left unmatched. CDR3 size: 15 residues. Germline CDR1 and CDR2: MDHEN and SYDVKM. CDR3 in DNA: TGTGCCAGCATCCCCGCCGGGACAGCCACCTACGAGCAGTACTTC. Protein sequence: CASIPAGTATYEQYF.

The rearrangement links TRBV18 to TRBJ2-5; D not resolved. The CDR3 totals 14 residues. Germline V lookup: CDR1 KGHSH, CDR2 LQKENI. Trimming shortened V by 0 bases and J by 5 bases, and 10 bases separated the two germline ends. CDR3 DNA sequence: TGTGCCAGCTCACCACCGGCCCGTTCGGAGACCCAGTACTTC. Translated, it gives CASSPPARSETQYF.

In this sample, this clone turned up a few times. The V gene is TRBV5-1, the J gene TRBJ1-6, with 7 bases matching TRBD1. This CDR3 region has 13 residues. Germline values: CDR1 SGHRS, CDR2 YFSETQ. V lost 4 bases to trimming and J lost 10 bases; unmatched junction nucleotides: 5. CDR3 coding DNA: TGCGCCAGCAGCCCGACAGGGAACTCACCCCTCCACTTT. As protein: CASSPTGNSPLHF.

The CDR3 coding sequence is TGTGCCAGCAGCGGACTAGCGGGACGAGATACGCAGTATTTT. This encodes CASSGLAGRDTQYF. The V call is TRBV9, the J call TRBJ2-3, with TRBD2 matching 11 bases. Germline trimming cut 3 bases from V and 5 bases from J; bases unmatched to any gene: 2. This CDR3 comprises 14 residues. Germline values: CDR1 SGDLS, CDR2 YYNGEE.

The genes are TRBV5-5 and TRBJ2-1, with TRBD1 matching over 7 bases. V dropped 8 bases and J dropped 3; count of bases not matched to a gene: 8. This CDR3 contains 14 residues. Germline lookup yields CDR1 SGHKS and CDR2 YYEKEE (reference sequence). The CDR3 reads CASDRALFYNEQFF. The CDR3 nucleotides read TGTGCCAGTGACAGGGCCCTATTCTACAATGAGCAGTTCTTC.

This clone was picked up a small number of times. The rearrangement uses TRBV9 and TRBJ2-7; maybe TRBD1 (6 bases). Germline CDR1 reads SGDLS; CDR2 reads YYNGEE. V dropped 1 base and J dropped 3 bases, with 14 bases sitting between them. The CDR3 has 15 amino acids. The DNA for the CDR3 is TGTGCCAGCAGCGTACGGTCGGACAGAGACTACGAGCAGTACTTC. It codes for CASSVRSDRDYEQYF.

This clone was recorded a few times. The chain uses TRBV13 and TRBJ2-7; TRBD2 aligns across 7 bases. The germline CDR1 and CDR2 sequences are PRHDT and FYEKMQ (reference sequence). The CDR3 has 17 amino acids. Trimming took 4 bases from V and 0 from J; bases not matched to a gene: 12. The CDR3 nucleotides read TGTGCCAGCAGCTCCCCGTCGGGACTATACAGCTCCTACGAGCAGTACTTC. Its protein product is CASSSPSGLYSSYEQYF.

The sample holds a few counts of this clone. The chain has TRBV7-8 and TRBJ1-3; possible D gene TRBD1, 5 bases. CDR3 length: 14 residues. The V gene lost 5 bases and the J gene lost 4 bases, with 12 bases spanning the gap. The germline CDR1 and CDR2 sequences are SGHVS and FQNEAQ. The CDR3 spells CASSLGGAGNTIYF. Here the CDR3 DNA reads TGTGCCAGCAGCCTGGGGGGAGCGGGAAACACCATATATTTT.

This clone has more than one count but fewer than ten. The chain couples TRBV7-3 to TRBJ2-7; D is unresolved. V was cut by 1 base and J by 3 bases, with 7 bases left in between. Germline CDR1 and CDR2: SGHTA and FQGTGA. CDR3 length: 13 amino acids. CDR3: CASSLSSNYEQYF. In DNA form, the CDR3 reads TGTGCCAGCAGCTTAAGCAGTAACTACGAGCAGTACTTC.

This chain joins TRBV5-4 and TRBJ2-1, with a tentative D call TRBD2 (5 bases). Germline assignment: CDR1 SGHNT and CDR2 YYREEE (reference sequence). This CDR3 region has 15 residues. Between the trimmed V and J ends, which lost 4 bases and 0 bases, there was a span of 11 bases. The CDR3 DNA follows: TGTGCCAGCAGCCTCCCGGGAAGCTCCTACAATGAGCAGTTCTTC. As protein: CASSLPGSSYNEQFF. The whole variable domain, remainder taken from reference TRBV5-4 and TRBJ2-1, is ETGVTQSPTHLIKTRGQQVTLRCSSQSGHNTVSWYQQALGQGPQFIFQYYREEENGRGNFPPRFSGLQFPNYSSELNVNALELDDSALYLCASSLPGSSYNEQFFGPGTRLTVL.

V usage is TRBV5-5 and J usage is TRBJ1-5, with a tentative D call TRBD1 (5 bases). V shed 2 bases and J shed 7 bases, with 13 bases lying between them. There are 14 residues in the CDR3. The germline V gene has CDR1 SGHKS and CDR2 YYEKEE (reference sequence). The CDR3, as DNA: TGTGCCAGCAGCTTCCGGGGCGCGGGACAGCCCCAGCATTTT. Its translation is CASSFRGAGQPQHF.

The rearrangement links TRBV19 to TRBJ2-1; D unresolved. With 3 bases removed from V and 9 bases from J, the gap between germline ends came to 6 bases. This CDR3 is 11 amino acids long. Germline assignment: CDR1 LNHDA and CDR2 SQIVND (reference sequence). The CDR3 DNA reads as TGTGCCAGTAGTATTTTGCGTGAGCAGTTCTTC. It yields the protein CASSILREQFF.

This clone was seen a few times. The chain combines TRBV30 with TRBJ2-3; 8 bases map to TRBD1. This CDR3 has 15 residues. The trim removed 0 bases at V and 1 base at J, leaving 3 bases unmatched. CDR1 is GTSNPN, CDR2 SVGIG, per germline (reference sequence). The CDR3 DNA follows: TGTGCCTGGAGTGTACAGGGGGGCGGCACAGATACGCAGTATTTT. Its protein product is CAWSVQGGGTDTQYF.

The rearrangement joins TRBV7-9 to TRBJ2-7, with TRBD2 matching 7 bases. Germline V lookup: CDR1 SEHNR, CDR2 FQNEAQ (reference sequence). V trimming: 3 bases; J trimming: 1 base; junction bases outside the gene matches: 3. The CDR3 extends over 14 amino acids. CDR3 sequence (DNA): TGTGCCAGCAGCTTGAATAGCGGGTCCTACGAGCAGTACTTC. Its translation: CASSLNSGSYEQYF.

This chain joins TRBV29-1 and TRBJ2-1; 9 bases map to TRBD1. This CDR3 region has 15 residues. J was trimmed by 0 bases and V by 4 bases; bases with no gene match: 4. CDR1 is SQVTM, CDR2 ANQGSEA, per germline. CDR3 in DNA: TGCAGCGTTGTGGGGGACAGGGTCTCCTACAATGAGCAGTTCTTC. This gives the protein CSVVGDRVSYNEQFF.

The gene calls are TRBV7-2 and TRBJ2-1, with a weak D call TRBD2 (6 bases). The V gene's germline CDR1 is SGHTA and CDR2 FQGNSA. The CDR3 is 17 residues long. The ends were cut back, 1 base at V and 0 bases at J, with 13 bases in the middle. CDR3: CASSLVLRGYSYNEQFF. The CDR3 bases are TGTGCCAGCAGCTTAGTTCTGCGGGGATACTCCTACAATGAGCAGTTCTTC.

This clone was seen more than once but under ten times. V gene TRBV28 combines with J gene TRBJ2-7; tentatively, D is TRBD1 (6 bases). CDR1 is MDHEN, CDR2 SYDVKM, per germline. The CDR3 consists of 14 residues. V dropped 7 bases and J dropped 0 bases, with 13 bases sitting between them. The CDR3 region is CASTTGHSSYEQYF. The CDR3 DNA sequence: TGTGCCAGCACTACAGGGCATAGCTCCTACGAGCAGTACTTC.